The rows below give T cell receptor beta chains drawn from one sample of a study of shared clonotypes between healthy human individuals. Profiled with immunoSEQ multiplex PCR; TCRdb holds only in-frame clones, not every one. This table holds some 2.1 million clones, around 96% found once. Sequencing input: naive CD8+ T cells sorted from blood. Every receptor here comes from a man aged 18 to 29 in good health. Both conserved end residues are part of each CDR3. The order of the fields is D gene, clone size, V gene, J gene, CDR3 protein, CDR3 DNA. A D gene is named only where the DNA matches it firmly. Clone size is shown for a subset of rows, as once, few, many or a class of expanded clone.

d_gene: -; abundance: -; v_gene: TRBV13; j_gene: TRBJ2-7; CDR3aa: CASSFSVTYEQYF; CDR3nt: TGTGCCAGCAGCTTCTCAGTGACCTACGAGCAGTACTTC
d_gene: -; abundance: -; v_gene: TRBV7-9; j_gene: TRBJ1-1; CDR3aa: CASSLMNTEAFF; CDR3nt: TGTGCCAGCAGCTTGATGAACACTGAAGCTTTCTTT
d_gene: -; abundance: -; v_gene: TRBV5-4; j_gene: TRBJ2-7; CDR3aa: CASSLEFGLANSYEQYF; CDR3nt: TGTGCCAGCAGCTTGGAATTTGGTCTAGCGAACTCCTACGAGCAGTACTTC
d_gene: -; abundance: -; v_gene: TRBV7-6; j_gene: TRBJ1-2; CDR3aa: CASSLGRIDGYTF; CDR3nt: TGTGCCAGCAGCTTAGGGAGGATTGATGGCTACACCTTC
d_gene: -; abundance: -; v_gene: TRBV5-1; j_gene: TRBJ2-7; CDR3aa: CASSPPDRNYEQYF; CDR3nt: TGCGCCAGCAGCCCCCCTGACAGAAACTACGAGCAGTACTTC
d_gene: -; abundance: few; v_gene: TRBV7-9; j_gene: TRBJ1-1; CDR3aa: CASSLAGWTEAFF; CDR3nt: TGTGCCAGCAGCTTAGCTGGGTGGACTGAAGCTTTCTTT
d_gene: TRBD2; abundance: -; v_gene: TRBV12-5; j_gene: TRBJ2-1; CDR3aa: CASGAARGSNEQFF; CDR3nt: TGTGCTAGTGGTGCCGCCCGCGGGAGTAATGAGCAGTTCTTC
d_gene: TRBD1; abundance: -; v_gene: TRBV27; j_gene: TRBJ2-5; CDR3aa: CASSLSGTGYQETQYF; CDR3nt: TGTGCCAGCAGTTTATCTGGGACAGGGTACCAAGAGACCCAGTACTTC
d_gene: -; abundance: -; v_gene: TRBV7-9; j_gene: TRBJ1-2; CDR3aa: CASSLVGEGVHSYGYTF; CDR3nt: TGTGCCAGCAGCTTAGTGGGCGAGGGGGTGCACTCCTATGGCTACACCTTC
d_gene: TRBD2; abundance: -; v_gene: TRBV7-2; j_gene: TRBJ2-7; CDR3aa: CASSPPGLAGPYEQYF; CDR3nt: TGTGCCAGCAGCCCGCCGGGACTAGCGGGCCCCTACGAGCAGTACTTC
d_gene: TRBD2; abundance: -; v_gene: TRBV7-6; j_gene: TRBJ2-2; CDR3aa: CASSSPSGLAGFSNTGELFF; CDR3nt: TGTGCCAGCAGCTCCCCATCGGGGCTAGCGGGGTTTTCGAACACCGGGGAGCTGTTTTTT
d_gene: TRBD1; abundance: -; v_gene: TRBV7-8; j_gene: TRBJ2-2; CDR3aa: CASSLVGDRGIGELFF; CDR3nt: TGTGCCAGCAGCTTAGTTGGGGACAGGGGTATCGGGGAGCTGTTTTTT
d_gene: -; abundance: -; v_gene: TRBV5-1; j_gene: TRBJ1-6; CDR3aa: CASSLGGYNSPLHF; CDR3nt: TGCGCCAGCAGCTTGGGCGGATATAATTCACCCCTCCACTTT
d_gene: -; abundance: -; v_gene: TRBV7-3; j_gene: TRBJ2-3; CDR3aa: CASSPVSTDTQYF; CDR3nt: TGTGCCAGCAGCCCCGTAAGCACAGATACGCAGTATTTT
d_gene: -; abundance: -; v_gene: TRBV7-9; j_gene: TRBJ2-7; CDR3aa: CASSLADSYEQYF; CDR3nt: TGTGCCAGCAGCCTCGCTGACTCCTACGAGCAGTACTTC
d_gene: -; abundance: -; v_gene: TRBV28; j_gene: TRBJ2-3; CDR3aa: CASNQEGDTQYF; CDR3nt: TGTGCCAGCAATCAAGAGGGGGATACGCAGTATTTT
d_gene: -; abundance: -; v_gene: TRBV7-9; j_gene: TRBJ2-1; CDR3aa: CASSLEGNEQFF; CDR3nt: TGTGCCAGCAGCTTAGAGGGAAATGAGCAGTTCTTC
d_gene: -; abundance: -; v_gene: TRBV30; j_gene: TRBJ1-1; CDR3aa: CAWKRQATEAFF; CDR3nt: TGTGCCTGGAAACGACAGGCCACTGAAGCTTTCTTT
d_gene: TRBD2; abundance: once; v_gene: TRBV27; j_gene: TRBJ2-1; CDR3aa: CASSVSPGGYYNEQFF; CDR3nt: TGTGCCAGCAGTGTATCTCCCGGGGGGTACTACAATGAGCAGTTCTTC
d_gene: -; abundance: -; v_gene: TRBV28; j_gene: TRBJ1-5; CDR3aa: CASSQTAWASNQPQHF; CDR3nt: TGTGCCAGCAGTCAGACGGCATGGGCCAGCAATCAGCCCCAGCATTTT
d_gene: -; abundance: -; v_gene: TRBV5-6; j_gene: TRBJ2-7; CDR3aa: CASSPGHYEQYF; CDR3nt: TGTGCCAGCAGCCCGGGACACTACGAGCAGTACTTC
d_gene: TRBD1; abundance: -; v_gene: TRBV10-2; j_gene: TRBJ1-3; CDR3aa: CASSELAGTGWSGNTIYF; CDR3nt: TGCGCCAGCAGTGAGCTAGCCGGGACAGGGTGGTCTGGAAACACCATATATTTT
d_gene: TRBD1; abundance: -; v_gene: TRBV28; j_gene: TRBJ2-7; CDR3aa: CASSLRGLYEQYF; CDR3nt: TGTGCCAGCAGTTTAAGGGGGCTCTACGAGCAGTACTTC
d_gene: TRBD1; abundance: -; v_gene: TRBV4-1; j_gene: TRBJ2-5; CDR3aa: CASSQEGQGRETQYF; CDR3nt: TGCGCCAGCAGCCAAGAGGGACAGGGGAGGGAGACCCAGTACTTC
d_gene: -; abundance: -; v_gene: TRBV29-1; j_gene: TRBJ1-1; CDR3aa: CSVDSQGSTEAFF; CDR3nt: TGCAGCGTTGACTCTCAGGGCAGCACTGAAGCTTTCTTT
d_gene: -; abundance: -; v_gene: TRBV4-1; j_gene: TRBJ1-5; CDR3aa: CASSLRLNQPQHF; CDR3nt: TGCGCCAGCAGCCTCAGATTGAATCAGCCCCAGCATTTT
d_gene: -; abundance: -; v_gene: TRBV4-1; j_gene: TRBJ2-2; CDR3aa: CASSHGVKTGELFF; CDR3nt: TGCGCCAGCAGCCACGGGGTTAAGACCGGGGAGCTGTTTTTT
d_gene: -; abundance: once; v_gene: TRBV25-1; j_gene: TRBJ2-7; CDR3aa: CASSELDGTYEQYF; CDR3nt: TGTGCCAGCAGTGAGTTGGACGGTACCTACGAGCAGTACTTC
d_gene: -; abundance: -; v_gene: TRBV28; j_gene: TRBJ2-1; CDR3aa: CASSLLGRVGLNEQFF; CDR3nt: TGTGCCAGCAGTTTACTGGGGCGCGTAGGTTTAAATGAGCAGTTCTTC
d_gene: TRBD1; abundance: -; v_gene: TRBV29-1; j_gene: TRBJ2-3; CDR3aa: CSVEVIGTGWGTDTQYF; CDR3nt: TGCAGCGTTGAAGTCATCGGGACAGGTTGGGGCACAGATACGCAGTATTTT
d_gene: -; abundance: -; v_gene: TRBV6-1; j_gene: TRBJ2-1; CDR3aa: CASSDGRGTYNEQFF; CDR3nt: TGTGCCAGCAGTGACGGCAGGGGTACCTACAATGAGCAGTTCTTC
d_gene: -; abundance: -; v_gene: TRBV4-3; j_gene: TRBJ2-1; CDR3aa: CASSQDGGNEQFF; CDR3nt: TGCGCCAGCAGCCAAGATGGGGGCAATGAGCAGTTCTTC
d_gene: -; abundance: -; v_gene: TRBV6-4; j_gene: TRBJ2-7; CDR3aa: CASSDSKGFDEQYF; CDR3nt: TGTGCCAGCAGTGACTCTAAAGGGTTCGACGAGCAGTACTTC
d_gene: -; abundance: -; v_gene: TRBV5-8; j_gene: TRBJ2-2; CDR3aa: CASSPEVTGTGELFF; CDR3nt: TGTGCCAGCAGCCCGGAGGTGACGGGCACCGGGGAGCTGTTTTTT
d_gene: -; abundance: -; v_gene: TRBV28; j_gene: TRBJ1-1; CDR3aa: CASSFYLLGAENTEAFF; CDR3nt: TGTGCCAGCAGTTTCTATCTCCTTGGGGCGGAGAACACTGAAGCTTTCTTT
d_gene: -; abundance: -; v_gene: TRBV13; j_gene: TRBJ1-3; CDR3aa: CASSLGSTGVSSSGNTIYF; CDR3nt: TGTGCCAGCAGCTTAGGAAGTACGGGGGTCAGCAGCTCTGGAAACACCATATATTTT
d_gene: TRBD1; abundance: -; v_gene: TRBV30; j_gene: TRBJ2-4; CDR3aa: CAWSVGTGDSQYF; CDR3nt: TGTGCCTGGAGTGTAGGGACAGGTGATAGTCAGTACTTC
d_gene: -; abundance: -; v_gene: TRBV7-9; j_gene: TRBJ1-1; CDR3aa: CASSRGWDGTEAFF; CDR3nt: TGTGCCAGCAGCCGGGGGTGGGACGGCACTGAAGCTTTCTTT
d_gene: -; abundance: -; v_gene: TRBV27; j_gene: TRBJ2-3; CDR3aa: CASSLVVSTDTQYF; CDR3nt: TGTGCCAGCAGTTTAGTGGTAAGCACAGATACGCAGTATTTT